Below, 14 T cell receptor beta chains from the same sample are listed, as sequenced in a study of blood T cell repertoires in COVID-19. The table came from immunoSEQ multiplex PCR; TCRdb's copy has only in-frame clones and leaves some out. The table shows some 220,000 clones, with roughly 83% occurring only once. Sequenced input: PBMCs or T cells enriched from blood (not recorded which). The receptors here all came from a woman aged 40 to 50 with acute COVID-19.

The chain is built from TRBV19 and TRBJ1-5; 8 nucleotides agree with TRBD1. Unmatched junction bases numbered 19, after V lost 5 bases and J lost 1 base. Germline V CDR1 and CDR2: LNHDA, SQIVND (reference sequence). The CDR3 covers 20 residues. For the CDR3, the DNA is TGTGCCAGTAGTGGCAACGGACAGGGTTCGAGCCTTTACAGCAATCAGCCCCAGCATTTT. As protein: CASSGNGQGSSLYSNQPQHF.

This clone appeared a few times. The rearrangement uses TRBV3-1 (or the pseudogene TRBV3-2) and TRBJ1-2; TRBD1 matches 9 bases. Germline trimming cut 2 bases from V and 4 bases from J; bases unmatched to any gene: 11. Germline loops: CDR1 LGHDT, CDR2 YNNKEL (reference sequence). This CDR3 contains 17 residues. The CDR3 loop reads CASSQRGTGTLGYGYTF. CDR3 in DNA: TGTGCCAGCAGCCAAAGAGGGACAGGGACCTTAGGCTATGGCTACACCTTC.

In its sample, this clone was seen a few times. This chain joins TRBV5-6 and TRBJ2-1, with 10 bases identical to TRBD2. CDR3 length: 14 amino acids. J lost 5 bases, V lost 4 bases, and 3 bases had no gene match. CDR1 and CDR2 (germline): SGHDT, YYEEEE. The CDR3 loop reads CASSGTSVHNEQFF. Here the CDR3 DNA reads TGTGCCAGCAGCGGGACTAGCGTTCACAATGAGCAGTTCTTC.

This chain connects TRBV5-4 to TRBJ1-2, with TRBD1 identical over 8 bases. The V and J ends lost 0 bases and 5 bases, in that order; junction bases with no gene match: 3. The CDR3 contains 14 residues. The germline gives CDR1 SGHNT, CDR2 YYREEE (reference sequence). Written as DNA, the CDR3 is TGTGCCAGCAGCTTGGACAGGGGGGTATATGGCTACACCTTC. Translation: CASSLDRGVYGYTF.

The chain is built from TRBV30 and TRBJ1-1; D is undetermined. In germline, CDR1 is GTSNPN, CDR2 SVGIG (reference sequence). The CDR3 contains 11 residues. Trimming removed 4 bases from V and 3 bases from J, with 6 bases in between. The CDR3 here is CAWNEDTEAFF. The CDR3 coding sequence is TGTGCCTGGAACGAGGACACTGAAGCTTTCTTT.

The gene calls are TRBV29-1 and TRBJ2-1; weak D call: TRBD2 (6 bases). The CDR3 extends over 11 amino acids. Germline loops: CDR1 SQVTM, CDR2 ANQGSEA. V dropped 5 bases and J dropped 13 bases, with 15 bases sitting between them. The CDR3 protein is CSVMRREAQFF. CDR3 DNA sequence: TGCAGCGTTATGAGAAGGGAGGCCCAGTTCTTC.

CDR3 residues: CSVVRATGNTEAFF. For the CDR3, the DNA is TGCAGCGTTGTAAGGGCCACAGGGAACACTGAAGCTTTCTTT. J is TRBJ1-1 and V is TRBV29-1; perhaps TRBD1 as D (5 bases). Germline CDR1 and CDR2: SQVTM and ANQGSEA. Trimming removed 4 bases at V and 1 base at J, with 13 bases between. This CDR3 contains 14 residues.

The V gene is TRBV5-4, the J gene TRBJ1-1; D perhaps matches TRBD1 (5 bases). Germline CDR1 and CDR2: SGHNT and YYREEE (reference sequence). V shed 2 bases and J shed 3 bases, with 11 bases lying between them. The CDR3 is 14 amino acids. The CDR3 coding sequence is TGTGCCAGCAGCTTTCAGGGAATGGACACTGAAGCTTTCTTT. It yields the protein CASSFQGMDTEAFF.

Only one count was recorded for this clone. The chain has TRBV18 and TRBJ1-1; D is undetermined. In germline, CDR1 is KGHSH, CDR2 LQKENI. The CDR3 consists of 13 residues. V lost 4 bases and J 3 bases, leaving 9 bases between the germline ends. The CDR3, as DNA: TGTGCCAGCTCACGTAGAAGTGACACTGAAGCTTTCTTT. Its protein product is CASSRRSDTEAFF.

V and J are TRBV27 and TRBJ2-5, with 12 bases lining up with TRBD2. Trimming at V came to 8 bases and at J to 5 bases, leaving 9 bases not matched to a gene. Germline V gene sequence: CDR1 MNHEY, CDR2 SMNVEV (reference sequence). CDR3 length equals 15 residues. The CDR3 nucleotides read TGTGCCAGCGGAACACTAGCGGGAGGACGGGAGACCCAGTACTTC. This gives the protein CASGTLAGGRETQYF.

This clone was recorded a few times. The chain uses TRBV7-2 and TRBJ1-6; the D gene is possibly TRBD1 (5 bases). This CDR3 is built from 16 residues. The V end was cut by 8 bases, the J end by 7 bases, with 21 bases between. Germline V gene sequence: CDR1 SGHTA, CDR2 FQGNSA. The CDR3 protein is CASGQGSPRPNSPLHF. CDR3 bases: TGTGCCAGCGGACAAGGCAGCCCACGACCGAATTCACCCCTCCACTTT.

This clone was seen once. Here the CDR3 reads CASSPTSGIYSPNEQFF. CDR3 sequence (DNA): TGTGCCAGCAGTCCGACTAGCGGGATTTATTCGCCCAATGAGCAGTTCTTC. The chain has TRBV28 and TRBJ2-1, with TRBD2 matching 11 bases. J gave up 6 bases and V 5 bases, and 12 bases lay outside the gene matches. Germline CDR1 MDHEN, CDR2 SYDVKM. The CDR3 has 17 amino acids.

The rearrangement joins TRBV11-2 to TRBJ1-1; TRBD1 matches at 7 bases. The CDR3 has 15 amino acids. The V segment lost 5 bases and the J segment 2 bases; nucleotides outside the gene matches: 8. Germline V gene lookup returns CDR1 SGHAT and CDR2 FQNNGV. CDR3 nucleotide sequence: TGTGCCAGCAGCCAAGAAGGACAGGTCAACACTGAAGCTTTCTTT. Its translation: CASSQEGQVNTEAFF.

This clone has just a few counts. The DNA for the CDR3 is TGTGCCAGCAGTTTACAGTACACCGGGGAGCTGTTTTTT. It codes for CASSLQYTGELFF. This sequence joins TRBV12-3 or TRBV12-4 and TRBJ2-2; no clear D. V was trimmed by 2 bases and J by 3 bases, leaving 4 bases between them. This CDR3 is built from 13 residues.